This T cell receptor (beta chain) was recorded in a study of PD-L1 blockade in urothelial cancer. Documented time point: peripheral blood 6 weeks after treatment start. Germline CDR1 and CDR2: MGHRA and YSYEKL. Losses at the gene ends were 0 bases for V and 5 bases for J; bases not matched to a gene: 7. This CDR3 is 16 amino acids long. Synthetic TCR analog templates were added to each PCR reaction. TCRdb's copy holds only in-frame clones and misses some; the assay was immunoSEQ multiplex PCR. The sample has about 120,000 clones, approximately 90% seen once; the top ten hold under 2%. The rearrangement links TRBV4-1 to TRBJ2-5; 9 bases are a match to TRBD1. Sample: PBMCs, taken around atezolizumab (anti-PD-L1) treatment. The clonotype comes from a man in his 60s with urothelial cancer. The CDR3 DNA reads TGCGCCAGCAGCCAAGAAAGGACAGGGGAGAGGGAGACCCAGTACTTC. It is translated as CASSQERTGERETQYF.